The source of this T cell receptor beta chain is a study of spatial heterogeneity in lung cancer. There are many counts of this clonotype. TCRdb independently ran MiXCR on the 5' RACE reads; one entry per CDR3 protein. The table records approximately 27,000 distinct CDR3 sequences, 5% to 6% of them present only once. This sample's time point: blood at routine non-recurrence follow-up after resection. Unsorted whole RNA samples from tumor, nontumor lung or frozen PBMC were sequenced. The trim removed 4 bases at V and 1 base at J, leaving 6 bases unmatched. This CDR3 has 15 amino acids. Germline CDR1 reads SQVTM; CDR2 reads ANQGSEA.

This clonotype originated in a male donor with early-stage non-small cell lung cancer. Source: PBMCs, taken at follow-up. V and J are TRBV29-1 and TRBJ2-3; 9 bases fit TRBD2. This CDR3 reads CSVVGTSLGTDTQYF. CDR3 coding DNA: TGCAGCGTTGTGGGGACTAGCTTGGGCACAGATACGCAGTATTTT.